This entry lists 14 T cell receptor beta chains sequenced from one sample in a study of stem cell transplantation in POMP-related autoinflammatory disease. Libraries were prepared by immunoSEQ multiplex PCR; TCRdb keeps only in-frame clonotypes and omits some of them. The profile covers roughly 70,000 clones, with roughly 88% appearing a single time and around 0.72% taken by the ten largest. Sequenced here: CD4+ T cells from PBMCs, sampled after stem cell transplantation. These receptors all stem from a human patient with POMP-related autoinflammation and immune dysregulation (PRAID). Among the T cells, some may be from the graft donor.

V and J are TRBV19 and TRBJ2-2; D is ambiguous. V gave up 0 bases and J gave up 1 base, with 6 bases separating them. The CDR3 has 15 residues. CDR1 LNHDA and CDR2 SQIVND come from the germline V gene (reference sequence). The CDR3 bases are TGTGCCAGTAGTATAGAACAGCTGAACACCGGGGAGCTGTTTTTT. Translated: CASSIEQLNTGELFF.

The rearrangement links TRBV28 to TRBJ2-5, with a possible D match to TRBD2 (5 bases). Germline V gives CDR1 MDHEN, CDR2 SYDVKM. The CDR3 consists of 15 residues. Trimming removed 5 bases from V and 10 bases from J, with 23 bases in between. The CDR3 here is CASSPPGSFGRSQYF. The CDR3, as DNA: TGTGCCAGCAGTCCACCGGGAAGCTTTGGGAGAAGCCAGTACTTC.

The genes are TRBV28 and TRBJ1-3; D perhaps matches TRBD1 (5 bases). V lost 11 bases, J lost 4 bases, and 15 bases lay in between. Germline V gene data show CDR1 as MDHEN and CDR2 as SYDVKM. CDR3 size: 13 residues. The CDR3 nucleotides are TGTGCCCCCCTCAGGGAGTCGGGAAACACCATATATTTT. Its protein product is CAPLRESGNTIYF. Full variable domain (rest looked up from reference TRBV28 and TRBJ1-3): DVKVTQSSRYLVKRTGEKVFLECVQDMDHENMFWYRQDPGLGLRLIYFSYDVKMKEKGDIPEGYSVSREKKERFSLILESASTNQTSMYLCAPLRESGNTIYFGEGSWLTVV.

The rearrangement uses TRBV19 and TRBJ1-6, with D unclear. This CDR3 is built from 16 residues. In germline, CDR1 is LNHDA, CDR2 SQIVND (reference sequence). V was clipped by 3 bases and J by 2 bases, with 11 bases between them. The CDR3 reads CASSMETAAYNSPLHF. Written as DNA, the CDR3 is TGTGCCAGTAGTATGGAGACCGCAGCCTATAATTCACCCCTCCACTTT.

The genes are TRBV5-1 and TRBJ2-3; 7 bases agree with TRBD2. The germline CDR1 and CDR2 sequences are SGHRS and YFSETQ. J gave up 2 bases and V 1 base, and 4 bases lay outside the gene matches. The CDR3 contains 15 residues. CDR3 in DNA: TGCGCCAGCAGCTTGCCCGGGGGGTACACAGATACGCAGTATTTT. Translating it yields CASSLPGGYTDTQYF.

This rearrangement joins TRBV3-1 (or the pseudogene TRBV3-2) to TRBJ2-3, with TRBD1 identical over 9 bases. Germline CDR1 LGHDT, CDR2 YNNKEL (reference sequence). Trimming cost V 6 bases and J 0 bases; bases outside gene matches: 4. The CDR3 is 15 residues long. In DNA, the CDR3 is TGTGCCAGCAGAGACAGGGGGGGGAGCACAGATACGCAGTATTTT. Translation: CASRDRGGSTDTQYF.

V usage is TRBV28 and J usage is TRBJ2-6; D not resolved. The germline CDR1 and CDR2 sequences are MDHEN and SYDVKM. The CDR3 totals 15 residues. V was cut by 3 bases and J by 4 bases, with 10 bases left in between. CDR3 sequence: CASSFPTLGANVLTF. In DNA, the CDR3 is TGTGCCAGCAGTTTCCCCACTCTGGGGGCCAACGTCCTGACTTTC.

For this clone: This specimen includes other DNA sequences encoding the same CDR3. This rearrangement joins TRBV5-1 to TRBJ1-4; D remains ambiguous. V was trimmed by 0 bases and J by 5 bases, leaving 5 bases between them. The CDR3 runs 13 residues. Germline V gene sequence: CDR1 SGHRS, CDR2 YFSETQ. CDR3 sequence (DNA): TGCGCCAGCAGCTTGGCAGGAAATGAAAAACTGTTTTTT. Its protein is CASSLAGNEKLFF.

The chain links TRBV5-5 to TRBJ2-3; 13 positions match TRBD2. CDR1 is SGHKS, CDR2 YYEKEE, per germline (reference sequence). Unmatched junction bases numbered 4, after V lost 4 bases and J lost 2 bases. The CDR3 runs 16 residues. DNA for the CDR3: TGTGCCAGCAGCCCTGGGACTAGCGGGGACACAGATACGCAGTATTTT. This encodes CASSPGTSGDTDTQYF.

The rearrangement joins TRBV10-2 to TRBJ2-7, with D possibly TRBD2 on 7 matching bases. Germline-derived CDR1 and CDR2 are WSHSY and SAAADI. The CDR3 is 13 amino acids. Trimming removed 7 bases at V and 4 bases at J, with 14 bases between. CDR3 sequence: CASKSGGKYEQYF. CDR3 DNA: TGCGCCAGCAAATCGGGGGGCAAGTACGAGCAGTACTTC.

The chain links TRBV27 to TRBJ1-1; D not certain. V gave up 0 bases and J gave up 5 bases, with 1 base separating them. The CDR3 extends over 11 amino acids. From germline, CDR1 is MNHEY and CDR2 SMNVEV (reference sequence). CDR3: CASSLSTEAFF. The CDR3, as DNA: TGTGCCAGCAGTTTATCTACTGAAGCTTTCTTT.

This chain uses TRBV3-1 (or the pseudogene TRBV3-2) with TRBJ2-2; perhaps TRBD2 as D (5 bases). The CDR3 runs 14 residues. Trimming left V 5 bases short and J 4 bases short, with 11 bases between. Germline V gene data show CDR1 as LGHDT and CDR2 as YNNKEL (reference sequence). CDR3 DNA: TGTGCCAGCAGCTACCTCCGGGGCACCGGGGAGCTGTTTTTT. As protein: CASSYLRGTGELFF.

V gene TRBV5-1 combines with J gene TRBJ2-5; D may be TRBD2 (5 bases). This CDR3 is built from 15 residues. V was trimmed by 2 bases and J by 7 bases, leaving 18 bases between them. Looked up from germline, CDR1 is SGHRS and CDR2 is YFSETQ. This CDR3 is CASSLSERSGGTQYF. DNA for the CDR3: TGCGCCAGCAGCTTAAGTGAACGGAGCGGCGGGACCCAGTACTTC.

CDR3 amino acids: CASSLSALGGGETQYF. CDR3 sequence (DNA): TGTGCCAGCAGTCTTTCTGCCCTAGGGGGGGGTGAGACCCAGTACTTC. The V call is TRBV28, the J call TRBJ2-5, with D maybe TRBD2 (7 bases). Trimming removed 5 bases at V and 5 bases at J, with 21 bases between. CDR3 length: 16 residues. Germline-derived CDR1 and CDR2 are MDHEN and SYDVKM. Looking up the rest from reference TRBV28 and TRBJ2-5 gives the full variable domain: DVKVTQSSRYLVKRTGEKVFLECVQDMDHENMFWYRQDPGLGLRLIYFSYDVKMKEKGDIPEGYSVSREKKERFSLILESASTNQTSMYLCASSLSALGGGETQYFGPGTRLLVL.